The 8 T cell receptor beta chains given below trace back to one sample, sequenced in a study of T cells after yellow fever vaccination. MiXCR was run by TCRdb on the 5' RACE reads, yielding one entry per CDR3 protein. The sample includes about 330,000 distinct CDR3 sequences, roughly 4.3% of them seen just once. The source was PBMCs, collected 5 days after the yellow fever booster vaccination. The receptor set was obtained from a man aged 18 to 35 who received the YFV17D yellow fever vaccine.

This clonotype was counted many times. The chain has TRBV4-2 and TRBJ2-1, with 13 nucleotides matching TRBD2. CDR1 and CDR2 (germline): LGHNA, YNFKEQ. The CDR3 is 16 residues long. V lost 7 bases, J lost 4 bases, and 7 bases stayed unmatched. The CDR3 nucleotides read TGTGCCAGCACCACTACACTAGCGGGGGGGTACAATGAGCAGTTCTTC. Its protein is CASTTTLAGGYNEQFF.

CDR3 region: CASRRDREREQYV. The CDR3, as DNA: TGTGCCAGCAGGAGGGACAGGGAGAGAGAGCAGTACGTC. The chain combines TRBV2 with TRBJ2-7; 9 bases are a match to TRBD1. Germline CDR1 SNHLY, CDR2 FYNNEI. The CDR3 runs to 13 residues. Unmatched junction bases numbered 7, after V lost 6 bases and J lost 7 bases.

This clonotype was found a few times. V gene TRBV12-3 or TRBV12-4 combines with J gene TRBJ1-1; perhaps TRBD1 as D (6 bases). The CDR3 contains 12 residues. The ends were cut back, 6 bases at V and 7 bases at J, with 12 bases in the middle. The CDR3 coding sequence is TGTGCCAGCAGAAGGGGGGCGTATGAAGCTTTCTTT. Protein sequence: CASRRGAYEAFF.

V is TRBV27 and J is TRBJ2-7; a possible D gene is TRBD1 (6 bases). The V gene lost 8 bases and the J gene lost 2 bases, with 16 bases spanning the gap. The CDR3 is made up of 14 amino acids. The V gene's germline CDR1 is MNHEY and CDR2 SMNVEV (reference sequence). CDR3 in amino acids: CASPGSGAPYEQYV. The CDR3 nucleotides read TGTGCCAGCCCCGGGTCAGGGGCCCCCTACGAGCAGTACGTC.

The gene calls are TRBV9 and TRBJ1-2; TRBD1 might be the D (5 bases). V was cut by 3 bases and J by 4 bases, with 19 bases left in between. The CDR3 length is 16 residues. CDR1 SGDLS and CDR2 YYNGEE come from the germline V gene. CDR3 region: CASSGGGAKTLYGYTF. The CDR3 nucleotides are TGTGCCAGCAGCGGGGGTGGGGCGAAGACTCTCTATGGCTACACCTTC.

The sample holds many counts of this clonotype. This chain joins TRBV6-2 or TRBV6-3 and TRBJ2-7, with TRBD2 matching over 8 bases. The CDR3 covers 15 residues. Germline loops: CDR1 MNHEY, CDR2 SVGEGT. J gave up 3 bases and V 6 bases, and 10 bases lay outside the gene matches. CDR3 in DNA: TGTGCCAGCAGCCCCCTAAGCGGGGGTGTCTACGAGCAGTACGTC. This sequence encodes CASSPLSGGVYEQYV.

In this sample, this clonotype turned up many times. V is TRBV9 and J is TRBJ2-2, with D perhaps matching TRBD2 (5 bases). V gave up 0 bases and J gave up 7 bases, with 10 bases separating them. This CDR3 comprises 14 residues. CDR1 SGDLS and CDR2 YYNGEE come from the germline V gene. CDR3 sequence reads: CASSVAYRGGELFF. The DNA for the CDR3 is TGTGCCAGCAGCGTAGCTTACCGGGGCGGGGAGCTGTTTTTT.

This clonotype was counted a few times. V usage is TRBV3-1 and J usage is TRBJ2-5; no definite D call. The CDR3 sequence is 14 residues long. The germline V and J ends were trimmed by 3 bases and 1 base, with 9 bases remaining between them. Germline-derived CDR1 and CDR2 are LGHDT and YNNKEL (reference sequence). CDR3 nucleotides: TGTGCCAGCAGCCACATGCAAAGCCAAGAGACCCAGTACTTC. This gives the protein CASSHMQSQETQYF.